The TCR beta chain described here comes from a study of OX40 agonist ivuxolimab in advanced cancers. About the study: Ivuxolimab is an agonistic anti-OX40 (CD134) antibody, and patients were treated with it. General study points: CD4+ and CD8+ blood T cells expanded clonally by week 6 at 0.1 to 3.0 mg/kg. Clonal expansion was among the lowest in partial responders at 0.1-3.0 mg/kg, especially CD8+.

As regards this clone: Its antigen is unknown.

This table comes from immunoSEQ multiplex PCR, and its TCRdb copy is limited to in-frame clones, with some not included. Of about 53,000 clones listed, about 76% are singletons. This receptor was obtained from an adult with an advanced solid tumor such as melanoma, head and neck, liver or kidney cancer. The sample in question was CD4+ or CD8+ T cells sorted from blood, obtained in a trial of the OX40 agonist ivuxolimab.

CDR3 in DNA: TGTGCCAGCAGCGTTTTTGCACAGAGCTCCTACGAGCAGTACTTC. Residues: CASSVFAQSSYEQYF. The chain recombines TRBV9 with TRBJ2-5; no clear D. Near its end, the DNA agrees better with TRBJ2-7, so the J call may be wrong. Germline V gene sequence: CDR1 SGDLS, CDR2 YYNGEE. This CDR3 is built from 15 residues.